Listed below are T cell receptor beta chains from one sample, sequenced in a study of T cell responses to AZD1222 COVID-19 vaccine. Repertoires were generated with immunoSEQ multiplex PCR, while TCRdb's copy carries only in-frame clones and drops some. The data show 75,000 to 100,000 clones, 90% to 95% seen once. The sample consisted of peripheral blood, taken on day 0 of AZD1222 vaccination. The receptors originated from an adult in good health. The CDR3 runs from the conserved cysteine through the conserved F or W. A D gene is named only where the DNA matches it firmly. A row's size may be missing; if present it is once, few, many or a size class.

size: NA; D: NA; length: 15; V: TRBV4-1; J: TRBJ1-2; CDR3: CASSQDFAGSYGYTF; DNA: TGCGCCAGCAGCCAAGATTTTGCAGGGAGCTATGGCTACACCTTC
size: NA; D: TRBD2; length: 17; V: TRBV4-2; J: TRBJ2-5; CDR3: CASSQEPGLAKQETQYF; DNA: TGTGCCAGCAGCCAGGAACCGGGACTAGCGAAACAAGAGACCCAGTACTTC
size: NA; D: NA; length: 15; V: TRBV10-2; J: TRBJ2-5; CDR3: CASSETRTDQETQYF; DNA: TGCGCCAGCAGTGAGACTAGGACAGACCAAGAGACCCAGTACTTC
size: NA; D: NA; length: 14; V: TRBV19; J: TRBJ1-5; CDR3: CASSGTGSNQPQHF; DNA: TGTGCCAGTAGCGGGACGGGGAGCAATCAGCCCCAGCATTTT
size: NA; D: NA; length: 12; V: TRBV30; J: TRBJ1-6; CDR3: CASPQQPSPLHF; DNA: TGTGCCTCCCCACAACAGCCTTCACCCCTCCACTTT
size: NA; D: NA; length: 15; V: TRBV27; J: TRBJ2-3; CDR3: CASSLAPRNTDTQYF; DNA: TGTGCCAGCAGTTTAGCTCCCCGTAACACAGATACGCAGTATTTT
size: NA; D: NA; length: 15; V: TRBV5-4; J: TRBJ2-2; CDR3: CASSVARGHTGELFF; DNA: TGTGCCAGCAGCGTCGCCCGAGGACACACCGGGGAGCTGTTTTTT
size: NA; D: NA; length: 12; V: TRBV18; J: TRBJ1-6; CDR3: CASSRPPEHLHF; DNA: TGTGCCAGCTCAAGACCCCCAGAGCACCTCCACTTT
size: NA; D: NA; length: 11; V: TRBV6-2/TRBV6-3; J: TRBJ1-6; CDR3: CASSSETKLQF; DNA: TGTGCCAGCAGTTCCGAAACGAAGCTTCAGTTT
size: NA; D: NA; length: 14; V: TRBV19; J: TRBJ2-3; CDR3: CASKRSTSTDTQYF; DNA: TGTGCCAGTAAGAGGAGTACTAGCACAGATACGCAGTATTTT
size: NA; D: TRBD1; length: 14; V: TRBV10-2; J: TRBJ2-7; CDR3: CASTAGTGVIEQYF; DNA: TGCGCCAGCACCGCCGGGACAGGGGTTATCGAGCAGTACTTC
size: NA; D: NA; length: 15; V: TRBV6-2/TRBV6-3; J: TRBJ2-3; CDR3: CASSYSRENTDTQYF; DNA: TGTGCCAGCAGTTACTCGAGGGAAAACACAGATACGCAGTATTTT
size: NA; D: TRBD2; length: 19; V: TRBV19; J: TRBJ2-4; CDR3: CASSQQGLAGVGAKNIQYF; DNA: TGTGCCAGTAGTCAACAGGGACTAGCGGGGGTCGGAGCCAAAAACATTCAGTACTTC
size: NA; D: NA; length: 13; V: TRBV29-1; J: TRBJ1-1; CDR3: CSSGVGMNTEAFF; DNA: TGCAGTAGCGGGGTTGGGATGAACACTGAAGCTTTCTTT
size: NA; D: TRBD2; length: 18; V: TRBV24-1; J: TRBJ2-3; CDR3: CATSDPDLTSGGHDTQYF; DNA: TGTGCCACCAGTGACCCCGATTTAACTAGCGGGGGGCATGATACGCAGTATTTT
size: NA; D: NA; length: 16; V: TRBV6-2/TRBV6-3; J: TRBJ1-5; CDR3: CASSRPGRASNQPQHF; DNA: TGTGCCAGCAGTCGCCCCGGGAGGGCGAGTAATCAGCCCCAGCATTTT
size: NA; D: NA; length: 14; V: TRBV24-1; J: TRBJ2-3; CDR3: CATSESWTADTQYF; DNA: TGTGCCACCAGTGAATCCTGGACAGCAGATACGCAGTATTTT
size: NA; D: NA; length: 16; V: TRBV10-2; J: TRBJ2-6; CDR3: CASSITGSSGANVLTF; DNA: TGCGCCAGCAGTATCACAGGGTCGTCTGGGGCCAACGTCCTGACTTTC
size: NA; D: NA; length: 12; V: TRBV30; J: TRBJ1-1; CDR3: CAWTVGLREAFF; DNA: TGTGCCTGGACCGTAGGCTTAAGAGAAGCTTTCTTT
size: NA; D: TRBD2; length: 16; V: TRBV2; J: TRBJ2-7; CDR3: CASSEALGGEPYEQYF; DNA: TGTGCCAGCAGTGAAGCCTTGGGGGGGGAACCCTACGAGCAGTACTTC
size: NA; D: NA; length: 13; V: TRBV6-5; J: TRBJ1-2; CDR3: CASSTPGLNGYTF; DNA: TGTGCCAGCAGCACCCCAGGGTTGAATGGCTACACCTTC
size: NA; D: NA; length: 16; V: TRBV7-9; J: TRBJ2-2; CDR3: CASSLMGGSNTGELFF; DNA: TGTGCCAGCAGCTTAATGGGCGGGTCGAACACCGGGGAGCTGTTTTTT
size: NA; D: NA; length: 15; V: TRBV7-6; J: TRBJ1-1; CDR3: CASSLGITGNTEAFF; DNA: TGTGCCAGCAGCTTAGGGATTACGGGGAACACTGAAGCTTTCTTT
size: NA; D: NA; length: 13; V: TRBV5-4; J: TRBJ2-1; CDR3: CASSSMTENRAFF; DNA: TGTGCCAGCAGCTCCATGACAGAGAATCGTGCGTTCTTC
size: NA; D: TRBD1; length: 13; V: TRBV5-1; J: TRBJ2-7; CDR3: CASSPDREDEQYF; DNA: TGCGCCAGCAGCCCGGACAGGGAGGACGAGCAGTACTTC
size: few; D: TRBD2; length: 14; V: TRBV9; J: TRBJ2-5; CDR3: CASSLTSGTETQYF; DNA: TGTGCCAGCAGCCTGACTAGCGGGACGGAGACCCAGTACTTC
size: NA; D: NA; length: 15; V: TRBV9; J: TRBJ1-6; CDR3: CASSVETLATSPLHF; DNA: TGTGCCAGCAGCGTAGAGACACTAGCCACCTCACCCCTCCACTTT
size: once; D: NA; length: 15; V: TRBV28; J: TRBJ1-6; CDR3: CASSPSRGENSPLHF; DNA: TGTGCCAGCAGTCCCTCCCGCGGCGAGAATTCACCCCTCCACTTT
size: NA; D: NA; length: 14; V: TRBV2; J: TRBJ1-5; CDR3: CASSGVDRNQPQHF; DNA: TGTGCCAGCAGTGGCGTGGATAGGAATCAGCCCCAGCATTTT
size: NA; D: TRBD1; length: 14; V: TRBV29-1; J: TRBJ1-1; CDR3: CSVQTDRGNTEAFF; DNA: TGCAGCGTTCAAACGGACAGGGGGAACACTGAAGCTTTCTTT
size: NA; D: TRBD1; length: 15; V: TRBV6-6; J: TRBJ1-5; CDR3: CATAARQGADQPQHF; DNA: TGTGCCACGGCCGCCAGACAGGGAGCAGATCAGCCCCAGCATTTT
size: NA; D: TRBD1; length: 18; V: TRBV11-3; J: TRBJ2-6; CDR3: CASSPDRANTSGANVLTF; DNA: TGTGCCAGCAGCCCCGACAGGGCCAATACCTCTGGGGCCAACGTCCTGACTTTC
size: NA; D: NA; length: 15; V: TRBV5-8; J: TRBJ2-1; CDR3: CASSPLQTPGAEQFF; DNA: TGTGCCAGCAGCCCCTTACAGACCCCGGGGGCTGAGCAGTTCTTC
size: NA; D: TRBD2; length: 16; V: TRBV7-3; J: TRBJ2-1; CDR3: CASSPRLAGSYNEQFF; DNA: TGTGCCAGCAGCCCCCGACTAGCGGGTTCCTACAATGAGCAGTTCTTC
size: once; D: NA; length: 13; V: TRBV18; J: TRBJ1-1; CDR3: CASSQSKNTEAFF; DNA: TGTGCCAGCTCACAGTCCAAGAACACTGAAGCTTTCTTT
size: NA; D: NA; length: 16; V: TRBV5-1; J: TRBJ1-2; CDR3: CASTMSGGVGSYGYTF; DNA: TGCGCCAGCACCATGTCCGGGGGTGTCGGGTCCTATGGCTACACCTTC
size: NA; D: NA; length: 13; V: TRBV5-5; J: TRBJ2-5; CDR3: CASIEGPHGTQYF; DNA: TGTGCCAGCATAGAGGGACCACATGGGACCCAGTACTTC
size: NA; D: NA; length: 13; V: TRBV30; J: TRBJ1-4; CDR3: CAWSVFVNEKLFF; DNA: TGTGCCTGGAGTGTCTTCGTTAATGAAAAACTGTTTTTT